These 3 T cell receptor beta chains share one sample of origin, sequenced in a study of T cells in Graves' hyperthyroidism and ophthalmopathy. RNA transcripts yielded amplified TCR beta CDR3 regions. Initially, a first-round RT-PCR of the TCR CDR3 employed the HTBI primer set. Each CDR3 protein is one row after TCRdb ran MiXCR on the multiplex PCR reads. The sample has 160,000 or so distinct CDR3 sequences; 9.4% are singletons. The sequenced sample was blood. The receptors originated from a woman between 18 and 29 years old with Graves' hyperthyroidism that later progressed to Graves' ophthalmopathy.

As regards this clonotype: One junction end does not reproduce the germline sequence, and a read error may be involved. The chain's CDR3 is CTSTDLGGPTDTQYF. The CDR3 nucleotides read TGTACCAGCACGGACCTCGGGGGACCCACAGATACGCAGTATTTT. The rearrangement uses TRBV5-6 and TRBJ2-3; tentatively, D is TRBD2 (6 bases). The CDR3 is made up of 15 amino acids. From germline, CDR1 is SGHDT and CDR2 YYEEEE.

Note on this clonotype: As the CDR3 is not closed by the conserved phenylalanine or tryptophan, this likely results from a read error. The rearrangement uses TRBV6-1 and TRBJ1-6, with no clear D. The V gene lost 5 bases and the J gene lost 4 bases, with 12 bases spanning the gap. CDR1 is MNHNS, CDR2 SASEGT, per germline. CDR3 size: 15 residues. The CDR3 loop reads CASSRGNRYNSPLHY. The CDR3 DNA sequence: TGTGCCAGCAGTCGAGGGAACCGTTATAATTCACCCCTCCACTAT.

This clonotype has ten or more counts. The rearrangement links TRBV7-8 to TRBJ1-3; a weak D match, TRBD1 (5 bases). CDR3 size: 14 residues. Trimming left V 4 bases short and J 2 bases short, with 9 bases between. Germline V lookup: CDR1 SGHVS, CDR2 FQNEAQ. CDR3 nucleotides: TGTGCCAGCAGCTCCCCAGGGACTGGAAACACCATATATTTT. Translating gives CASSSPGTGNTIYF. Supplemented by reference TRBV7-8 and TRBJ1-3, the full variable domain reads GAGVSQSPRYKVAKRGQDVALRCDPISGHVSLFWYQQALGQGPEFLTYFQNEAQLDKSGLPSDRFFAERPEGSVSTLKIQRTQQEDSAVYLCASSSPGTGNTIYFGEGSWLTVV.